The next 28 T cell receptor beta chains were all read from a single sample in a study of blood T cell repertoires in COVID-19. Data came from immunoSEQ multiplex PCR; TCRdb stores just in-frame clones and leaves some out. This sample has 200,000 to 300,000 clones, with about 89% found just once. Sequenced input: peripheral blood. These receptors were taken from a woman aged 40 to 50 who had recovered from COVID-19.

In this sample, this clone turned up once. The rearrangement links TRBV9 to TRBJ2-5; 11 nucleotides line up with TRBD2. Trimming removed 3 bases from V and 5 bases from J; junction bases left unmatched: 12. CDR1 and CDR2 (germline): SGDLS, YYNGEE. The CDR3 is 17 residues long. CDR3: CASSAYTSGGPYETQYF. CDR3 DNA sequence: TGTGCCAGCAGCGCGTACACTAGCGGGGGTCCCTACGAGACCCAGTACTTC.

This clone appeared once. The J gene is TRBJ2-1, the V gene TRBV27, with 9 positions matching TRBD1. The CDR3 extends over 17 amino acids. The V gene end was trimmed by 1 base and the J gene end by 0 bases; junction bases not matched to a gene: 4. Germline-derived CDR1 and CDR2 are MNHEY and SMNVEV (reference sequence). The CDR3 nucleotides are TGTGCCAGCAGTTTATTGGGGACAGGGAGCTCCTACAATGAGCAGTTCTTC. Translated, it gives CASSLLGTGSSYNEQFF.

This rearrangement joins TRBV5-1 to TRBJ2-5; a weak D match, TRBD2 (6 bases). Germline V gene data show CDR1 as SGHRS and CDR2 as YFSETQ. The CDR3 has 14 amino acids. V was shortened by 3 bases and J by 2 bases, with 11 bases between the two germline ends. The CDR3 is CASSWRAEQETQYF. The CDR3, as DNA: TGCGCCAGCAGCTGGAGGGCAGAGCAAGAGACCCAGTACTTC.

The rearrangement links TRBV12-3 or TRBV12-4 to TRBJ2-6; D is unclear. Trimming cost V 6 bases and J 2 bases, with 5 bases left between them. The CDR3 contains 13 residues. The CDR3 sequence is CASSVAGANVLTF. As DNA, the CDR3 is TGTGCCAGCAGCGTAGCTGGGGCCAACGTCCTGACTTTC.

The V call is TRBV6-5, the J call TRBJ1-2; 8 nucleotides align to TRBD1. This CDR3 has 14 amino acids. Germline V CDR1 and CDR2: MNHEY, SVGAGI. V lost 6 bases and J lost 8; bases outside the gene matches: 11. CDR3: CASRGRTGKGGYTF. In nucleotides, the CDR3 is TGTGCCAGCAGGGGAAGGACAGGGAAAGGCGGCTACACCTTC.

The chain is built from TRBV27 and TRBJ1-6; TRBD1 matches at 11 bases. This CDR3 has 18 amino acids. Looked up from germline, CDR1 is MNHEY and CDR2 is SMNVEV (reference sequence). The trim removed 3 bases at V and 4 bases at J, leaving 8 bases unmatched. The CDR3 coding sequence is TGTGCCAGCAGTTTTAAGACCGGGACAGGGGGATATAATTCACCCCTCCACTTT. As protein: CASSFKTGTGGYNSPLHF.

The chain carries TRBV5-1 and TRBJ2-5; TRBD2 might be the D (5 bases). The CDR3 runs 14 residues. Germline values: CDR1 SGHRS, CDR2 YFSETQ. With 0 bases removed from V and 4 bases from J, the gap between germline ends came to 10 bases. The CDR3 coding sequence is TGCGCCAGCAGCTTGGCCACTCTAGCAGAGACCCAGTACTTC. It is translated as CASSLATLAETQYF.

CDR3 amino acids: CASMAGMDEKLFF. CDR3 sequence (DNA): TGTGCCAGCATGGCAGGGATGGATGAAAAACTGTTTTTT. This chain uses TRBV27 with TRBJ1-4; D perhaps matches TRBD1 (5 bases). The CDR3 is made up of 13 amino acids. Trimming took 7 bases from V and 6 from J, leaving 12 bases between them. CDR1 is MNHEY and CDR2 is SMNVEV in the germline V gene (reference sequence).

The chain recombines TRBV3-1 (or the pseudogene TRBV3-2) with TRBJ2-7; 9 positions match TRBD1. From germline, CDR1 is LGHDT and CDR2 YNNKEL (reference sequence). Trimming at V came to 4 bases and at J to 4 bases, leaving 8 bases not matched to a gene. The CDR3 consists of 15 residues. The CDR3 spells CASSPSGTGTYEQYF. The CDR3 nucleotides are TGTGCCAGCAGCCCCTCCGGGACAGGGACATACGAGCAGTACTTC.

The CDR3 spells CASGTSSYEQYF. The CDR3 nucleotides read TGTGCTAGTGGGACAAGCTCCTACGAGCAGTACTTC. The rearrangement links TRBV12-5 to TRBJ2-7; D call uncertain. The CDR3 covers 12 residues. CDR1 and CDR2 (germline): LGHNT, FRNRAP. The V end was cut by 6 bases, the J end by 0 bases, with 6 bases between.

This chain connects TRBV18 to TRBJ2-6; possible D gene TRBD1, 6 bases. The V gene lost 3 bases and the J gene lost 0 bases, with 18 bases spanning the gap. Per the germline V gene, CDR1 is KGHSH and CDR2 is LQKENI. CDR3 size: 19 residues. CDR3 DNA sequence: TGTGCCAGCTCACCGTTCCCAGGGGCCTCGAGCTCTGGGGCCAACGTCCTGACTTTC. Translating it yields CASSPFPGASSSGANVLTF.

Only a few counts were recorded for this clone. The J gene is TRBJ1-5, the V gene TRBV2; D unclear. V was pared by 8 bases and J by 4 bases, with 9 bases between. The CDR3 length is 12 residues. In germline, CDR1 is SNHLY, CDR2 FYNNEI. In DNA form, the CDR3 reads TGTGCCAGCCGCACAGATAATCAGCCCCAGCATTTT. It encodes CASRTDNQPQHF. Based on the CDR3 plus reference TRBV2 and TRBJ1-5, the full variable domain is EPEVTQTPSHQVTQMGQEVILRCVPISNHLYFYWYRQILGQKVEFLVSFYNNEISEKSEIFDDQFSVERPDGSNFTLKIRSTKLEDSAMYFCASRTDNQPQHFGDGTRLSIL.

The genes are TRBV19 and TRBJ1-6, with D unresolved. The CDR3 totals 16 residues. Trimming stripped 5 bases from V and 7 bases from J, with 18 bases between. Germline V lookup: CDR1 LNHDA, CDR2 SQIVND (reference sequence). The chain's CDR3 is CASSRGGGTPNSPLHF. Written as DNA, the CDR3 is TGTGCCAGTAGTCGAGGAGGTGGAACACCAAATTCACCCCTCCACTTT.

The V call is TRBV18, the J call TRBJ2-1; 13 bases agree with TRBD2. Germline values: CDR1 KGHSH, CDR2 LQKENI. Trimming took 3 bases from V and 0 from J; bases not matched to a gene: 5. The length of the CDR3 is 18 residues. Written as DNA, the CDR3 is TGTGCCAGCTCACCTAAGACTAGCGGGGGGATCTCCTACAATGAGCAGTTCTTC. Translating gives CASSPKTSGGISYNEQFF.

The gene calls are TRBV5-1 and TRBJ2-5; 7 positions agree with TRBD2. V shed 0 bases and J 1 base; nucleotides not matched to a gene: 3. The CDR3 consists of 15 residues. Per the germline V gene, CDR1 is SGHRS and CDR2 is YFSETQ. Here the CDR3 DNA reads TGCGCCAGCAGCTTGGCGGCGGGAGCCCAAGAGACCCAGTACTTC. Protein sequence: CASSLAAGAQETQYF.

The chain has TRBV4-3 and TRBJ1-5; a possible D gene is TRBD1 (6 bases). The CDR3 loop spans 17 amino acids. With 4 bases removed from V and 3 bases from J, the gap between germline ends came to 19 bases. The germline gives CDR1 LGHNA, CDR2 YSLEER. The CDR3 nucleotides are TGCGCCAGCAGCCCTTACAGGGCCCAGTCCCCCAATCAGCCCCAGCATTTT. Amino acid sequence: CASSPYRAQSPNQPQHF.

The chain uses TRBV13 and TRBJ2-7; 8 bases are a match to TRBD1. V lost 5 bases, J lost 2 bases, and 2 bases stayed unmatched. The germline V gene encodes CDR1 PRHDT and CDR2 FYEKMQ (reference sequence). There are 13 residues in the CDR3. In nucleotides, the CDR3 is TGTGCCAGCAGCCGGACAGGGACCTACGAGCAGTACTTC. Translating gives CASSRTGTYEQYF.

The chain uses TRBV4-3 and TRBJ2-3; no clear D. V lost 4 bases and J 0 bases, leaving 11 bases between the germline ends. Per germline, CDR1 LGHNA and CDR2 YSLEER. The CDR3 is 15 amino acids. In nucleotides, the CDR3 is TGCGCCAGCAGCCGTTTGCAGGAAAGCACAGATACGCAGTATTTT. Translating gives CASSRLQESTDTQYF.

J is TRBJ2-5 and V is TRBV10-1, with D unresolved. Trimming took 3 bases from V and 7 from J, leaving 12 bases between them. This CDR3 spans 13 amino acids. Germline lookup yields CDR1 WNHNN and CDR2 SYGVQD (reference sequence). The CDR3 spells CASSDNHGGTQYF. CDR3 bases: TGCGCCAGCAGTGATAATCATGGCGGGACCCAGTACTTC.

The rearrangement links TRBV7-8 to TRBJ1-1; D is uncertain. Between the trimmed V and J ends, which lost 1 base and 5 bases, there was a span of 5 bases. CDR1 and CDR2 from the germline V gene are SGHVS and FQNEAQ. The CDR3 extends over 12 amino acids. The CDR3 reads CASSLVQTEAFF. The CDR3 nucleotides read TGTGCCAGCAGCTTAGTCCAAACTGAAGCTTTCTTT.

The genes are TRBV2 and TRBJ2-7, with D possibly matching TRBD2 (7 bases). The V end lost 6 bases, the J end lost 5 bases, and 14 bases lay between the germline ends. Germline CDR1 SNHLY, CDR2 FYNNEI. The CDR3 has 13 amino acids. The CDR3 DNA follows: TGTGCCAGCAGGCAAGGGGGGGGAGACGAGCAGTACTTC. It specifies CASRQGGGDEQYF.

The chain employs TRBV3-1 (or the pseudogene TRBV3-2) and TRBJ1-2; D ambiguous. CDR1 and CDR2 (germline): LGHDT, YNNKEL (reference sequence). Trimming removed 5 bases at V and 2 bases at J, with 15 bases between. The CDR3 totals 15 residues. The DNA for the CDR3 is TGTGCCAGCAGCACCCTGGGCAGGAAAAACTATGGCTACACCTTC. Translation: CASSTLGRKNYGYTF.

This rearrangement joins TRBV9 to TRBJ2-3; 13 bases are a match to TRBD2. Germline CDR1 is SGDLS and CDR2 is YYNGEE. V dropped 3 bases and J dropped 4; count of bases not matched to a gene: 5. The CDR3 sequence is 16 residues long. This CDR3 is CASSAGLAGSADTQYF. CDR3 coding DNA: TGTGCCAGCAGCGCGGGACTAGCGGGGAGTGCAGATACGCAGTATTTT.

The V call is TRBV6-6, the J call TRBJ1-1; D not certain. Trimming shortened V by 4 bases and J by 0 bases, and 9 bases separated the two germline ends. This CDR3 spans 14 amino acids. Germline V gene lookup returns CDR1 MNHNY and CDR2 SVGAGI (reference sequence). The CDR3 loop is CASSFPGMNTEAFF. In DNA, the CDR3 is TGTGCCAGCAGTTTCCCGGGGATGAACACTGAAGCTTTCTTT.

The V call is TRBV4-1, the J call TRBJ1-1, with D maybe TRBD1 (6 bases). With 1 base removed from V and 2 bases from J, the gap between germline ends came to 14 bases. Germline V lookup: CDR1 MGHRA, CDR2 YSYEKL. CDR3 size: 16 residues. Written as DNA, the CDR3 is TGCGCCAGCAGCCAAGTACAACAGGGCGAAAACACTGAAGCTTTCTTT. Its translation is CASSQVQQGENTEAFF.

The chain uses TRBV7-9 and TRBJ2-1; perhaps TRBD2 as D (5 bases). In germline, CDR1 is SEHNR, CDR2 FQNEAQ (reference sequence). CDR3 size: 17 residues. V was trimmed by 7 bases and J by 6 bases, leaving 25 bases between them. CDR3 sequence reads: CASTNYKTSVGSNEQFF. The CDR3 bases are TGTGCCAGCACCAATTATAAAACGTCCGTGGGGAGCAATGAGCAGTTCTTC.

V is TRBV27 and J is TRBJ2-1; D is unclear. This CDR3 spans 13 amino acids. Trimming cost V 2 bases and J 7 bases, with 9 bases left between them. Germline values: CDR1 MNHEY, CDR2 SMNVEV (reference sequence). CDR3 DNA: TGTGCCAGCAGTTTAGATCGCGTTAATGAGCAGTTCTTC. It specifies CASSLDRVNEQFF.

In nucleotides, the CDR3 is TGTGCCAGCAGTTGGTGGACAGGGCGGAACACTGAAGCTTTCTTT. Residues: CASSWWTGRNTEAFF. This chain uses TRBV6-5 with TRBJ1-1, with 8 bases aligning to TRBD1. The CDR3 has 15 amino acids. CDR1 and CDR2 (germline): MNHEY, SVGAGI. V lost 4 bases, J lost 1 base, and 5 bases stayed unmatched.